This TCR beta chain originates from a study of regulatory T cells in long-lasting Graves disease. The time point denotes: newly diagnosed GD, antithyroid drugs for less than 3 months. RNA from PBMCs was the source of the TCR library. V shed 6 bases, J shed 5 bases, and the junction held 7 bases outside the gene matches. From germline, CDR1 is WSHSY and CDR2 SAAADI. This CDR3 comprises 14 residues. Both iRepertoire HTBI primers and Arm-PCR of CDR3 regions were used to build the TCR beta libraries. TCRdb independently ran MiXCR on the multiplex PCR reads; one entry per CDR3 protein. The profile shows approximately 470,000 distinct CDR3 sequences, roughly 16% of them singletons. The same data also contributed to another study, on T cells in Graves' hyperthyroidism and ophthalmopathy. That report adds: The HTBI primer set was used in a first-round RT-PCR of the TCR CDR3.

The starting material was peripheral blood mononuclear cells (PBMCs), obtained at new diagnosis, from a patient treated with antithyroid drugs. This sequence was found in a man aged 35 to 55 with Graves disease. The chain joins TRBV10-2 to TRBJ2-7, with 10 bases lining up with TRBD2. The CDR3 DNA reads TGCGCCAGCAGCGGGCGGAGCGGGAGGGACGAGCAGTACTTC. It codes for CASSGRSGRDEQYF.